This T cell receptor beta chain was recorded in a study of cytomegalovirus exposure and HLA in healthy donors. Whole-study findings and limits: Earlier analysis found most TCR beta V segments productive about 87% or about 30% of the time. Apparent HLA restriction characterized most CMV-associated TCR beta chains in a later analysis.

The CDR3 is 16 residues long. The junction had 9 bases not matched to a gene; V was cut back by 7 bases and J by 1 base. The germline V gene encodes CDR1 WNHNN and CDR2 SYGVQD (reference sequence). 60 Vbeta and 13 Jbeta primers were used in PCR. The data were produced by immunoSEQ multiplex PCR, yet TCRdb's version contains in-frame clones alone and is incomplete. This repertoire includes over 80,000 clones. Concerning this clone itself: Its specificity is not known.

This chain connects TRBV10-1 to TRBJ1-1, with 10 bases identical to TRBD1. The receptor was isolated from a girl between 10 and 17 years old in good health and CMV-seropositive. Specimen: PBMCs. The CDR3: CASIRQGARSNTEAFF. CDR3 nucleotide sequence: TGCGCCAGCATACGACAGGGGGCTAGGTCGAACACTGAAGCTTTCTTT.